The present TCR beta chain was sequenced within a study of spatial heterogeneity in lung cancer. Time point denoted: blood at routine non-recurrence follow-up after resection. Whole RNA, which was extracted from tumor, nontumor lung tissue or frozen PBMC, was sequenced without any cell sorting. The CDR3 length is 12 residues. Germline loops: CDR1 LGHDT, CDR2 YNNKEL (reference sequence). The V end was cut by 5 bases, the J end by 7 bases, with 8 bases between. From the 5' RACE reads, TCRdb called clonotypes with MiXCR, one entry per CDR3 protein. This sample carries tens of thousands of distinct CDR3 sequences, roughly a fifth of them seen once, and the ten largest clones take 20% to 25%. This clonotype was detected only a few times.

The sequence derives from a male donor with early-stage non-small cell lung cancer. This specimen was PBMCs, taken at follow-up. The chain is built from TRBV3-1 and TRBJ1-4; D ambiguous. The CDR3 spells CASSGAGEKLFF. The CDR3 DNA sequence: TGTGCCAGCAGCGGAGCGGGTGAAAAACTGTTTTTT.